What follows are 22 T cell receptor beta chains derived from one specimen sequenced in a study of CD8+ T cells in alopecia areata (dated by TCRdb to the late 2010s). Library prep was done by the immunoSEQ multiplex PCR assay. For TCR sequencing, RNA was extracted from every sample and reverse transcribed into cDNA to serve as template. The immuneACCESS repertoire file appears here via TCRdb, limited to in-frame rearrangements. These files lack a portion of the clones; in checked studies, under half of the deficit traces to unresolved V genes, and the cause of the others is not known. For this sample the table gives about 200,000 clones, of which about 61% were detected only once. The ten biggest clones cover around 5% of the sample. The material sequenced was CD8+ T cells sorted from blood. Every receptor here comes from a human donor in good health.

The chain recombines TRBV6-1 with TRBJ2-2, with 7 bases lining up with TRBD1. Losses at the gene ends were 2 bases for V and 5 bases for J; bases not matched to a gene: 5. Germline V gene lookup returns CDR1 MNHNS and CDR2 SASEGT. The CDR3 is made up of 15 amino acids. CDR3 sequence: CASSESEGATGELFF. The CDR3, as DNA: TGTGCCAGCAGTGAATCAGAGGGGGCGACCGGGGAGCTGTTTTTT.

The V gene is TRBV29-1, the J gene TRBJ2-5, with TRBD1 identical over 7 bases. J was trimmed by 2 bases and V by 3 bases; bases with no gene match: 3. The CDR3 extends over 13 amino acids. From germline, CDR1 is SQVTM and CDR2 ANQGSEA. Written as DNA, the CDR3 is TGCAGCGTTGATCGGGGACAGCAAGAGACCCAGTACTTC. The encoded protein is CSVDRGQQETQYF.

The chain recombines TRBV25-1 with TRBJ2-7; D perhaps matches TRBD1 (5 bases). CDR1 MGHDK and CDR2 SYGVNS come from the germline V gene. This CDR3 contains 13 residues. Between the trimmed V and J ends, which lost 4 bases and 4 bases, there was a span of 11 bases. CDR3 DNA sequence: TGTGCCAGCAGTGGGGGCCCCCTGTACGAGCAGTACTTC. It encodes CASSGGPLYEQYF.

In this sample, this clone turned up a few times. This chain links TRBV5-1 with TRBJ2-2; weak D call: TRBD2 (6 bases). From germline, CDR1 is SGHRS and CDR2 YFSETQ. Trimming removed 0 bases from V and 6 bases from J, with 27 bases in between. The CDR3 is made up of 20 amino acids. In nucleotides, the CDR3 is TGCGCCAGCAGCTTGGCGAACCGACCGGGACTCGCACTGGGCGCCGGGGAGCTGTTTTTT. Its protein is CASSLANRPGLALGAGELFF.

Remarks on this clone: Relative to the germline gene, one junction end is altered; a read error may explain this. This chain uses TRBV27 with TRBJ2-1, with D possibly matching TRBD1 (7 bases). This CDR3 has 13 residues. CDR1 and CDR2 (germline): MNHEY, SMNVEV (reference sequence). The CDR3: CACRGDANDEQFF. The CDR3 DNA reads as TGTGCCTGCAGGGGGGATGCTAATGATGAGCAGTTCTTC.

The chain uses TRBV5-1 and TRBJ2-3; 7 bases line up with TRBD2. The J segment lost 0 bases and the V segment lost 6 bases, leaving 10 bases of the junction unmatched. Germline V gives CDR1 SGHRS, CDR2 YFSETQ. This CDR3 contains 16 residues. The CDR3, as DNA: TGCGCCAGCAAACTCCTCGGGGGGACGAGCACAGATACGCAGTATTTT. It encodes CASKLLGGTSTDTQYF.

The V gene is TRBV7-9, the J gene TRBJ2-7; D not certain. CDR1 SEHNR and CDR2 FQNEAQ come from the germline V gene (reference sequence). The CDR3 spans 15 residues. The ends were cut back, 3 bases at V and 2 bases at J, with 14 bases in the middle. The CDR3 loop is CASSFSSTLTYEQYF. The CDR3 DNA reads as TGTGCCAGCAGCTTTTCTTCGACACTTACCTACGAGCAGTACTTC. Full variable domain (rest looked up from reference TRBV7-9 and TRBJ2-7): DTGVSQNPRHKITKRGQNVTFRCDPISEHNRLYWYRQTLGQGPEFLTYFQNEAQLEKSRLLSDRFSAERPKGSFSTLEIQRTEQGDSAMYLCASSFSSTLTYEQYFGPGTRLTVT.

CDR3 sequence: CASSLRTAQETQYF. The CDR3 DNA reads as TGTGCCAGCAGCTTAAGGACGGCCCAAGAGACCCAGTACTTC. The genes are TRBV13 and TRBJ2-5; D ambiguous. Germline CDR1 reads PRHDT; CDR2 reads FYEKMQ (reference sequence). V was clipped by 2 bases and J by 1 base, with 8 bases between them. CDR3 length: 14 residues. The full variable domain, its missing parts supplied by reference TRBV13 and TRBJ2-5, is AAGVIQSPRHLIKEKRETATLKCYPIPRHDTVYWYQQGPGQDPQFLISFYEKMQSDKGSIPDRFSAQQFSDYHSELNMSSLELGDSALYFCASSLRTAQETQYFGPGTRLLVL.

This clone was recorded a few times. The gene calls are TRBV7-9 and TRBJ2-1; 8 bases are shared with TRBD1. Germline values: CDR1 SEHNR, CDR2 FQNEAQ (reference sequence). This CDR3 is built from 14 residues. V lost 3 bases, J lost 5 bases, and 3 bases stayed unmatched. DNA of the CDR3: TGTGCCAGCAGCTTCGGGACAGGAGACAATGAGCAGTTCTTC. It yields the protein CASSFGTGDNEQFF.

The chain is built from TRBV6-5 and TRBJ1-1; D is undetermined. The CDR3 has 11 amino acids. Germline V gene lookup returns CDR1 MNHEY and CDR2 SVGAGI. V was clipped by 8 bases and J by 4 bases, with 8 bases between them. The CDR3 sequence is CASLWGTEAFF. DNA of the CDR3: TGTGCCAGCCTTTGGGGCACTGAAGCTTTCTTT.

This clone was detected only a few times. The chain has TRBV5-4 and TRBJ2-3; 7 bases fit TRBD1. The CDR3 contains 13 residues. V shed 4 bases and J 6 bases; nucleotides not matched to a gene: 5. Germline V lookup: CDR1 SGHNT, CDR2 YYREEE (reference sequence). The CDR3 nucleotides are TGTGCCAGCAGCCAAGACAGGGCGGATACGCAGTATTTT. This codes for CASSQDRADTQYF.

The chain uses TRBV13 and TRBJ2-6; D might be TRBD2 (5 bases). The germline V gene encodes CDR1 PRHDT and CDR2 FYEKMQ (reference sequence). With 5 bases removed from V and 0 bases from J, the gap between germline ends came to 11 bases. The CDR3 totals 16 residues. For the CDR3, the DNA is TGTGCCAGCAGCCTGGACTCAAGCTCTGGGGCCAACGTCCTGACTTTC. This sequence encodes CASSLDSSSGANVLTF.

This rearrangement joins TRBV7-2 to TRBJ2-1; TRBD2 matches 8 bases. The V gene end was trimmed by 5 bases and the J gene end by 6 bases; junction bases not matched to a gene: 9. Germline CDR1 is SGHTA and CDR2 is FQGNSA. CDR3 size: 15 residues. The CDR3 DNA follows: TGTGCCAGCAGCCTGAGCGGGGGACCACTCAATGAGCAGTTCTTC. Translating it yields CASSLSGGPLNEQFF. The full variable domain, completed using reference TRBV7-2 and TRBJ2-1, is GAGVSQSPSNKVTEKGKDVELRCDPISGHTALYWYRQSLGQGLEFLIYFQGNSAPDKSGLPSDRFSAERTGGSVSTLTIQRTQQEDSAVYLCASSLSGGPLNEQFFGPGTRLTVL.

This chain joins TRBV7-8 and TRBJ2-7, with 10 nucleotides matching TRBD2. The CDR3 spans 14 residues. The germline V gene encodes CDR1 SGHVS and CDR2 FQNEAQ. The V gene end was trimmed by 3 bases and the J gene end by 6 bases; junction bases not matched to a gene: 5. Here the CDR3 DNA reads TGTGCCAGCAGCTTCAGCGGGGGGGCCGTCGAGCAGTACTTC. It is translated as CASSFSGGAVEQYF.

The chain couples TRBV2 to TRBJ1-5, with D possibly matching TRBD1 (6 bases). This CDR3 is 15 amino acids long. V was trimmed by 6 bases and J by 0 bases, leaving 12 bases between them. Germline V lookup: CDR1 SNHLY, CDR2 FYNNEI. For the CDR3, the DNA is TGTGCCAGCAGCGCGGACAGACATAGCAATCAGCCCCAGCATTTT. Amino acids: CASSADRHSNQPQHF.

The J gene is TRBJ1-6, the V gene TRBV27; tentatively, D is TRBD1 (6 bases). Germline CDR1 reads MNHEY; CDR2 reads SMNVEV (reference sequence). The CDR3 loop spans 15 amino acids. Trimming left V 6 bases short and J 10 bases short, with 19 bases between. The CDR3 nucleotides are TGTGCCAGCAGCCCCAGCCAGGGGTATTACTCACCCCTCCACTTT. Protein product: CASSPSQGYYSPLHF.

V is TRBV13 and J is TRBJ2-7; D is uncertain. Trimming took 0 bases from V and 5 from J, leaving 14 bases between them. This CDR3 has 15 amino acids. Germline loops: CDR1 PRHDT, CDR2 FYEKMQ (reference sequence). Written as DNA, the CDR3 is TGTGCCAGCAGCTTAGGGCGAGGAGCCCCAGACGAGCAGTACTTC. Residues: CASSLGRGAPDEQYF. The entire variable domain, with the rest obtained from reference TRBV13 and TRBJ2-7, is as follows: AAGVIQSPRHLIKEKRETATLKCYPIPRHDTVYWYQQGPGQDPQFLISFYEKMQSDKGSIPDRFSAQQFSDYHSELNMSSLELGDSALYFCASSLGRGAPDEQYFGPGTRLTVT.

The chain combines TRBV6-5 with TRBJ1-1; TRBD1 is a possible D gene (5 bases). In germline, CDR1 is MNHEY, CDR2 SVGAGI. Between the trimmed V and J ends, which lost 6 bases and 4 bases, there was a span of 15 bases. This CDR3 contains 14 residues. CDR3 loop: CASRPYGGITEAFF. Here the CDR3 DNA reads TGTGCCAGCAGGCCCTACGGGGGTATCACTGAAGCTTTCTTT.

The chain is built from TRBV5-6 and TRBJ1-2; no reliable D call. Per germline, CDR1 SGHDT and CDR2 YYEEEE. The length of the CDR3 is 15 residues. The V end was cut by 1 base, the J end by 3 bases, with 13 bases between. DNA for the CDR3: TGTGCCAGCAGCTTGCCCAGTTCAGTGGACTATGGCTACACCTTC. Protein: CASSLPSSVDYGYTF.

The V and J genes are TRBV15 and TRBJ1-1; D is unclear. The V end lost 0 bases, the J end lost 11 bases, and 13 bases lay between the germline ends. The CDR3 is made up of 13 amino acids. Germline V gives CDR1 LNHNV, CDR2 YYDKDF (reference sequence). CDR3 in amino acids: CATSRDRRTRAFF. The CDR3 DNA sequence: TGTGCCACCAGCAGAGATCGGCGTACAAGGGCTTTCTTT.

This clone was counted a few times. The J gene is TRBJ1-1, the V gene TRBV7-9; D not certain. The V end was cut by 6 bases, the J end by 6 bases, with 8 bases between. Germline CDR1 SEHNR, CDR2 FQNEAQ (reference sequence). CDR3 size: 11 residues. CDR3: CASRGEAEAFF. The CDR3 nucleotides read TGTGCCAGCAGGGGCGAGGCTGAAGCTTTCTTT. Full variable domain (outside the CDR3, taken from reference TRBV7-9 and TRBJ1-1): DTGVSQNPRHKITKRGQNVTFRCDPISEHNRLYWYRQTLGQGPEFLTYFQNEAQLEKSRLLSDRFSAERPKGSFSTLEIQRTEQGDSAMYLCASRGEAEAFFGQGTRLTVV.

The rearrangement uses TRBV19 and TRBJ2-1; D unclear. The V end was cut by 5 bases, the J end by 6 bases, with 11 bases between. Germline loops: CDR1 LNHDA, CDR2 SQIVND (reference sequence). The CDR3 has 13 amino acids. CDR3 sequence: CASSLIPVNEQFF. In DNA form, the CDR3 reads TGTGCCAGTAGTCTTATTCCGGTCAATGAGCAGTTCTTC. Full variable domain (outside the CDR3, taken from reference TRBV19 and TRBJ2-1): DGGITQSPKYLFRKEGQNVTLSCEQNLNHDAMYWYRQDPGQGLRLIYYSQIVNDFQKGDIAEGYSVSREKKESFPLTVTSAQKNPTAFYLCASSLIPVNEQFFGPGTRLTVL.